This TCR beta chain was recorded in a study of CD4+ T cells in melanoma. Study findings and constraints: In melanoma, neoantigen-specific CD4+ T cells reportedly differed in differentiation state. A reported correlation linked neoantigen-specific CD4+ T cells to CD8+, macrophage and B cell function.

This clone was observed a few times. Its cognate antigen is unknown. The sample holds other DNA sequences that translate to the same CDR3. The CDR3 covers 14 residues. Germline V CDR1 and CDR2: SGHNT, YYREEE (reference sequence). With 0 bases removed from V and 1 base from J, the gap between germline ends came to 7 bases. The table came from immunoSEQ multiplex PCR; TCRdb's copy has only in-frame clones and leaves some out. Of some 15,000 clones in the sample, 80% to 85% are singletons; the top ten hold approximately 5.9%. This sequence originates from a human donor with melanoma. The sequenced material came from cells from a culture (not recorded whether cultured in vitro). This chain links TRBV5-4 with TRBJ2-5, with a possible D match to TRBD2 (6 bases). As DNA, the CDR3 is TGTGCCAGCAGCTTGGCCGGGAGCCAAGAGACCCAGTACTTC. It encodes CASSLAGSQETQYF.